This record looks at one T cell receptor (beta chain) sequence and its context. This entry belongs to a study of blood T cell repertoires in COVID-19. Study-wide context: Spain, Italy and the United States supplied samples that represented acute and convalescent COVID-19. Nucleic acid was either cDNA or gDNA, and it came from T cells, B-cell-depleted T cells, or PBMCs.

Germline V lookup: CDR1 KGHSH, CDR2 LQKENI. V trimming: 3 bases; J trimming: 8 bases; junction bases outside the gene matches: 7. The CDR3 extends over 15 amino acids. This table comes from immunoSEQ multiplex PCR, and its TCRdb copy is limited to in-frame clones, with some not included. The sample records around 170,000 clones, 84% being singletons. This rearrangement joins TRBV18 to TRBJ2-1; 10 bases align to TRBD1. This clonotype was sampled from a man younger than 35 with active or convalescent COVID-19. Sequencing was performed on peripheral blood. The CDR3 region is CASSPTDGTGDEQFF. DNA of the CDR3: TGTGCCAGCTCACCTACGGACGGGACAGGGGATGAGCAGTTCTTC.